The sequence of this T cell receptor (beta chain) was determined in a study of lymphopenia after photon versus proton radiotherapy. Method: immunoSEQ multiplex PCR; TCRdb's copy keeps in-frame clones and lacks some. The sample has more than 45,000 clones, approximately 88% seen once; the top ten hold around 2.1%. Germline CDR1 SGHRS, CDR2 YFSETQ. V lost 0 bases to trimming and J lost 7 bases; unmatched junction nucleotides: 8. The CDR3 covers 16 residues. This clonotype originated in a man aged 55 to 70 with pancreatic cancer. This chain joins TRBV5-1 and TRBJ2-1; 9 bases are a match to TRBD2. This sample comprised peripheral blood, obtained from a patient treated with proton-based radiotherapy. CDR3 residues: CASSLEIAGAGNEQFF. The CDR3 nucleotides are TGCGCCAGCAGCTTGGAGATAGCGGGAGCAGGAAATGAGCAGTTCTTC.